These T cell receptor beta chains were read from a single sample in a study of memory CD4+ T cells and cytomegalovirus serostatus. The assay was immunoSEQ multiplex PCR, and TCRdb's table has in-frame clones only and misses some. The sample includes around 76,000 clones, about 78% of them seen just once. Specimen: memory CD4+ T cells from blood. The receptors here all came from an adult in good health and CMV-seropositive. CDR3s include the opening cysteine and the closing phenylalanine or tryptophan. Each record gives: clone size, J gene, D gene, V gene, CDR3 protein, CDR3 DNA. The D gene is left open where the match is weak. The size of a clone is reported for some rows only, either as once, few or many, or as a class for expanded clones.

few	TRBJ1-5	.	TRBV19	CASSLRGMSREPQHF	TGTGCCAGTAGTCTAAGGGGGATGAGTCGGGAGCCCCAGCATTTT
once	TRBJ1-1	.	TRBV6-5	CASRESRDNIEAFF	TGTGCCAGCAGGGAATCAAGGGACAATATTGAAGCTTTCTTT
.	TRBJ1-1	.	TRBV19	CASEIGGGADTEAFF	TGTGCCAGTGAGATCGGCGGGGGGGCGGACACTGAAGCTTTCTTT
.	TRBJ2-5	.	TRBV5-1	CASSRVGVPQETQYF	TGCGCCAGCAGCAGGGTGGGAGTCCCCCAAGAGACCCAGTACTTC
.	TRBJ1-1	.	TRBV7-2	CASSSDGLNTEAFF	TGTGCCAGCAGCTCGGACGGATTGAACACTGAAGCTTTCTTT
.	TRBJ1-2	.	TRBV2	CASTRRTYGYTF	TGTGCCAGCACTAGGCGAACTTATGGCTACACCTTC
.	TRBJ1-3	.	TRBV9	CASSQMGGGNTIYF	TGTGCCAGCTCCCAGATGGGCGGTGGAAACACCATATATTTT
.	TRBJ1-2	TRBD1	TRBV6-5	CASSYTATGTVVDYTF	TGTGCCAGCAGTTACACGGCGACAGGGACTGTGGTTGACTACACCTTC
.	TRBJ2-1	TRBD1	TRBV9	CASSLGQGPYEQFF	TGTGCCAGCAGCTTGGGACAGGGGCCGTATGAGCAGTTCTTC
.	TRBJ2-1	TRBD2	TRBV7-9	CASSLDLAGGEQFF	TGTGCCAGCAGCTTAGACCTAGCGGGAGGTGAGCAGTTCTTC
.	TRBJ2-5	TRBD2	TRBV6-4	CASSELAGQETQYF	TGTGCCAGCAGTGAGCTAGCGGGTCAAGAGACCCAGTACTTC
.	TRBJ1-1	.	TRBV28	CASSTTLGTEAFF	TGTGCCAGCAGCACCACCTTAGGGACTGAAGCTTTCTTT
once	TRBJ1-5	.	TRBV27	CASSLSISQPQHF	TGTGCCAGCAGTTTATCGATAAGTCAGCCCCAGCATTTT
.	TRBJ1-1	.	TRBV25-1	CASSEWEPLDGAFF	TGTGCCAGCAGTGAATGGGAACCCCTCGATGGGGCTTTCTTT
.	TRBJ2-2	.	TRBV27	CASRREWGTGELFF	TGTGCCAGCAGGAGGGAGTGGGGGACCGGGGAGCTGTTTTTT
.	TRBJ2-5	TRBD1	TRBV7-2	CASSLGQHRGETQYF	TGTGCCAGCAGCTTAGGGCAACACAGGGGAGAGACCCAGTACTTC
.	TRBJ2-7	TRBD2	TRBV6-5	CASSLLGLAGAEEQYF	TGTGCCAGCAGTTTACTGGGACTAGCGGGGGCGGAAGAGCAGTACTTC
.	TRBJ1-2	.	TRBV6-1	CASRGTNYGYTF	TGTGCCAGCAGGGGTACTAACTATGGCTACACCTTC
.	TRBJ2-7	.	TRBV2	CASRALRRIYEQYF	TGTGCCAGCAGGGCGCTCAGACGGATCTACGAGCAGTACTTC
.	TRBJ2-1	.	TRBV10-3	CAIRTGEGKYNEQFF	TGTGCCATCAGGACAGGGGAGGGAAAATACAATGAGCAGTTCTTC
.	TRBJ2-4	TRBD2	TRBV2	CASIGTSGGIQYF	TGTGCCAGCATCGGGACTAGCGGAGGCATTCAGTACTTC
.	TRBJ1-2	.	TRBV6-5	CASSYRVGNYGYTF	TGTGCCAGCAGTTACAGGGTTGGAAACTATGGCTACACCTTC
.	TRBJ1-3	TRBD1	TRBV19	CASNIPGQAGTSGNTIYF	TGTGCCAGTAATATCCCGGGACAGGCGGGAACCTCTGGAAACACCATATATTTT
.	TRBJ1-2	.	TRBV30	CAWSSPRDGNYGYTF	TGTGCCTGGAGCTCACCGCGGGACGGTAACTATGGCTACACCTTC
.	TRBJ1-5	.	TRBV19	CASSIRNQPQHF	TGTGCCAGTAGTATACGCAATCAGCCCCAGCATTTT
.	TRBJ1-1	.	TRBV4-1	CASSQEGRGGTEAFF	TGCGCCAGCAGCCAAGAGGGTCGAGGAGGGACTGAAGCTTTCTTT
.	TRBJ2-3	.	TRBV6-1	CASSDTSGADTQYF	TGTGCCAGCAGTGATACATCTGGGGCAGATACGCAGTATTTT
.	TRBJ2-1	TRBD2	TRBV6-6	CASSPSGRRGFF	TGTGCCAGCAGCCCTAGCGGGAGGCGAGGGTTCTTC
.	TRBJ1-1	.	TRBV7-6	CASSPREVNTEAFF	TGTGCCAGCAGCCCCCGAGAGGTGAACACTGAAGCTTTCTTT
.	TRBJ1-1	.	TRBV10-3	CAISESDWASTEAFF	TGTGCCATCAGTGAGTCCGACTGGGCGAGCACTGAAGCTTTCTTT
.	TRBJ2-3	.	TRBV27	CASRNYRGGMQGGPTDTQYF	TGTGCCAGCAGGAATTACAGGGGCGGGATGCAGGGAGGGCCCACAGATACGCAGTATTTT
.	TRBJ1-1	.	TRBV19	CASSWSRGGTEAFF	TGTGCCAGTAGTTGGTCCAGGGGTGGAACTGAAGCTTTCTTT
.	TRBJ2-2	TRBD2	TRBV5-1	CASSLSAAGGPPELFF	TGCGCCAGCAGCTTGAGTGCGGCGGGGGGGCCGCCGGAGCTGTTTTTT
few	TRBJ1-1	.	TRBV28	CASSFLDRMNTEAFF	TGTGCCAGCAGTTTCTTAGATAGAATGAACACTGAAGCTTTCTTT
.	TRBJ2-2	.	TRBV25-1	CASSEYGAGTGELFF	TGTGCCAGCAGTGAATATGGGGCGGGCACCGGGGAGCTGTTTTTT
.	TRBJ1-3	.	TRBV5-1	CASSLSGVHSGNTIYF	TGCGCCAGCAGCTTGTCAGGGGTACACTCTGGAAACACCATATATTTT
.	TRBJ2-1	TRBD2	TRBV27	CASSTTMGLNYNEQFF	TGTGCCAGCAGTACGACGATGGGACTAAACTACAATGAGCAGTTCTTC